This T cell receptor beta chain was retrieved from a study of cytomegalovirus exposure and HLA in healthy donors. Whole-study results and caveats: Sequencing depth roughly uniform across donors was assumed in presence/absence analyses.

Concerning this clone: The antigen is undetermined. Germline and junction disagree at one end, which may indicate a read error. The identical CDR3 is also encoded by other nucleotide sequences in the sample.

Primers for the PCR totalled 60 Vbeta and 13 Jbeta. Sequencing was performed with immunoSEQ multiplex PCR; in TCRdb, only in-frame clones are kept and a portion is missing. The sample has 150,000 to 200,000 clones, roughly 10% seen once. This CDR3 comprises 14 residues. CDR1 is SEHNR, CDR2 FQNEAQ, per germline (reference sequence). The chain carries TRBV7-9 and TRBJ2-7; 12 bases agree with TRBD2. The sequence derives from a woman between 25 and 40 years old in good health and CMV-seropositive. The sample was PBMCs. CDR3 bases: TGTGCCAGCAGCCTAGCGGGAGGGCCGTACGAGCAGTACTTC. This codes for CASSLAGGPYEQYF. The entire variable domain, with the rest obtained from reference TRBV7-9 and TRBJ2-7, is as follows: DTGVSQNPRHKITKRGQNVTFRCDPISEHNRLYWYRQTLGQGPEFLTYFQNEAQLEKSRLLSDRFSAERPKGSFSTLEIQRTEQGDSAMYLCASSLAGGPYEQYFGPGTRLTVT.